This T cell receptor beta chain was found in a study of cytomegalovirus exposure and HLA in healthy donors. About the study: Membership in the Caucasian-associated ancestry cluster was found for 65% to 85% of nearly 400 genotyped donors.

Whole-study results and caveats: The authors listed 150 to 200 TCR beta chains as cytomegalovirus-associated. The dataset shows that most TCR sequences were rare, while some public TCRs occurred in many donors.

At sampling all donors were nominally healthy, likely with unrecorded immune exposures. On this clone itself: Its antigen is not identified.

Amplification used 60 Vbeta primers and 13 Jbeta primers. TCRdb's table, derived via immunoSEQ multiplex PCR, lists solely in-frame clones and lacks some. Found here are roughly 120,000 clones, around 84% of them singletons; the top ten hold about 3.3%. Trimming left V 2 bases short and J 6 bases short, with 8 bases between. Per germline, CDR1 KGHSH and CDR2 LQKENI. The CDR3 covers 13 residues. This clonotype was obtained from a woman aged 25 to 39 in good health and CMV-seropositive. The rearrangement uses TRBV18 and TRBJ2-1; D unclear. The material sequenced was PBMCs. The DNA for the CDR3 is TGTGCCAGCTCACCATCCAGGATCAATGAGCAGTTCTTC. Protein product: CASSPSRINEQFF.